The clone carrying this TCR beta chain has just a few counts. The germline CDR1 and CDR2 sequences are SGHVS and FQNEAQ. The V gene end was trimmed by 4 bases and the J gene end by 5 bases; junction bases not matched to a gene: 5. This CDR3 is 13 amino acids long. Time point given: persistent/refractory GD, antithyroid drugs over 5 years with positive TRAb. Construction of the TCR library relied on RNA isolated from PBMCs. With iRepertoire HTBI primers and Arm-PCR of CDR3 regions, TCR beta libraries were built. TCRdb analysed the multiplex PCR reads with MiXCR anew, one entry per CDR3 protein. This table has roughly 400,000 distinct CDR3 sequences, roughly 20% appearing once. The data derive from a study of regulatory T cells in long-lasting Graves disease.

This receptor was taken from a female donor with Graves disease. Material: peripheral blood mononuclear cells (PBMCs), obtained when the disease was refractory, from a patient treated with antithyroid drugs. The chain couples TRBV7-8 to TRBJ2-7; 7 bases are shared with TRBD1. As DNA, the CDR3 is TGTGCCAGCAGCTCGGACAGGTTGGACGAGCAGTACTTC. Its protein is CASSSDRLDEQYF. The full variable domain, its missing parts supplied by reference TRBV7-8 and TRBJ2-7, is GAGVSQSPRYKVAKRGQDVALRCDPISGHVSLFWYQQALGQGPEFLTYFQNEAQLDKSGLPSDRFFAERPEGSVSTLKIQRTQQEDSAVYLCASSSDRLDEQYFGPGTRLTVT.